One sample yielded the 16 T cell receptor beta chains listed below, sequenced in a study of shared clonotypes between healthy human individuals. Assay used: immunoSEQ multiplex PCR; TCRdb lists only in-frame clones, some missing. Here the sample spans about 600,000 clones, around three quarters being singletons. The material sequenced was PBMCs. Receptor source: a woman between 40 and 55 years old in good health. Some clones in this sample may be carry-over from other donors' samples.

The chain combines TRBV7-8 with TRBJ1-5; 8 bases align to TRBD1. CDR1 is SGHVS and CDR2 is FQNEAQ in the germline V gene. This CDR3 region has 16 residues. With V trimmed by 6 bases and J by 5 bases, 12 bases remained unmatched. CDR3 nucleotide sequence: TGTGCCAGCAGACGCGACCCCGAGACAGGGGATCAGCCCCAGCATTTT. Protein sequence: CASRRDPETGDQPQHF. The full variable domain, rest sourced from reference TRBV7-8 and TRBJ1-5, is GAGVSQSPRYKVAKRGQDVALRCDPISGHVSLFWYQQALGQGPEFLTYFQNEAQLDKSGLPSDRFFAERPEGSVSTLKIQRTQQEDSAVYLCASRRDPETGDQPQHFGDGTRLSIL.

J is TRBJ1-2 and V is TRBV18; D uncertain. V was shortened by 0 bases and J by 1 base, with 9 bases between the two germline ends. The CDR3 totals 15 residues. The germline V gene encodes CDR1 KGHSH and CDR2 LQKENI. Here the CDR3 reads CASSPPGGNNYGYTF. The CDR3 nucleotides read TGTGCCAGCTCACCACCCGGAGGAAATAACTATGGCTACACCTTC.

The CDR3 DNA reads as TGTGCCAGCAGTTCCCCCGGGCCAGCCCCAAATGAAAAACTGTTTTTT. Its protein product is CASSSPGPAPNEKLFF. This rearrangement joins TRBV28 to TRBJ1-4; no reliable D call. This CDR3 comprises 16 residues. Trimming cost V 4 bases and J 5 bases, with 17 bases left between them. Germline V gives CDR1 MDHEN, CDR2 SYDVKM.

About this clone: This may be a read error, as it is one base from a much larger clone. Other DNA sequences in the sample encode the same CDR3. The chain has TRBV28 and TRBJ1-1; D not resolved. The CDR3 has 14 amino acids. Germline CDR1 reads MDHEN; CDR2 reads SYDVKM. The CDR3, as DNA: TGTGCCAGCAGTTTCGGGGATCGCGACACTGAGGCTTTCTTT. It translates to CASSFGDRDTEAFF.

CDR3 sequence: CASSIQGAEEPQHF. The CDR3 DNA sequence: TGCGCCAGCAGCATACAGGGCGCGGAGGAGCCCCAGCATTTT. The chain is built from TRBV5-1 and TRBJ1-5, with a possible D match to TRBD1 (6 bases). Germline V CDR1 and CDR2: SGHRS, YFSETQ. The CDR3 length is 14 residues. V lost 4 bases to trimming and J lost 8 bases, with 16 bases between them.

The chain joins TRBV11-1 to TRBJ2-2; possible D gene TRBD2, 5 bases. V was pared by 5 bases and J by 5 bases, with 21 bases between. The CDR3 is 17 amino acids. Per germline, CDR1 SGHAT and CDR2 FQDESV (reference sequence). The CDR3, as DNA: TGTGCCAGCAGCCACCGGGGAATGGAAGGAGGAACCGGGGAGCTGTTTTTT. It encodes CASSHRGMEGGTGELFF.

The rearrangement uses TRBV2 and TRBJ1-1; no firm D call. V dropped 2 bases and J dropped 1 base, with 5 bases sitting between them. Germline assignment: CDR1 SNHLY and CDR2 FYNNEI. The CDR3 is made up of 13 amino acids. CDR3 nucleotide sequence: TGTGCCAGCAGTGAAAGGCAGAACACTGAAGCTTTCTTT. This translates into CASSERQNTEAFF.

V usage is TRBV28 and J usage is TRBJ1-2; D perhaps matches TRBD1 (5 bases). This CDR3 spans 15 amino acids. Germline lookup yields CDR1 MDHEN and CDR2 SYDVKM. Between the trimmed V and J ends, which lost 3 bases and 6 bases, there was a span of 17 bases. The CDR3 DNA reads as TGTGCCAGCAGTTTGCCCCTGCCGGGGGGAAATGGCTACACCTTC. This translates into CASSLPLPGGNGYTF.

This clone has just one count. This chain joins TRBV5-4 and TRBJ2-3; D not resolved. Germline V gene sequence: CDR1 SGHNT, CDR2 YYREEE (reference sequence). This CDR3 is 14 amino acids long. The V gene lost 0 bases and the J gene lost 2 bases, with 7 bases spanning the gap. CDR3 amino acids: CASSLDRPTDTQYF. CDR3 in DNA: TGTGCCAGCAGCTTGGACCGTCCCACAGATACGCAGTATTTT. The full variable domain, its missing parts supplied by reference TRBV5-4 and TRBJ2-3, is ETGVTQSPTHLIKTRGQQVTLRCSSQSGHNTVSWYQQALGQGPQFIFQYYREEENGRGNFPPRFSGLQFPNYSSELNVNALELDDSALYLCASSLDRPTDTQYFGPGTRLTVL.

The V and J genes are TRBV7-6 and TRBJ2-1, with 7 bases aligning to TRBD2. This CDR3 region has 16 residues. The V and J ends lost 1 base and 4 bases, in that order; junction bases with no gene match: 7. Germline CDR1 reads SGHVS; CDR2 reads FNYEAQ. For the CDR3, the DNA is TGTGCCAGCAGCTTAGGGGCTAGCGGAACGTACAATGAGCAGTTCTTC. It specifies CASSLGASGTYNEQFF.

The chain recombines TRBV6-5 with TRBJ2-1; TRBD2 matches at 9 bases. CDR3 size: 15 residues. CDR1 is MNHEY, CDR2 SVGAGI, per germline. V shed 5 bases, J shed 5 bases, and the junction held 7 bases outside the gene matches. DNA for the CDR3: TGTGCCAGCAGTATCCTCGGGACTAGCAACAATGAGCAGTTCTTC. This gives the protein CASSILGTSNNEQFF.

V gene TRBV28 combines with J gene TRBJ2-3; 10 nucleotides match TRBD2. Germline lookup yields CDR1 MDHEN and CDR2 SYDVKM. Unmatched junction bases numbered 17, after V lost 6 bases and J lost 2 bases. This CDR3 is built from 19 residues. The CDR3 protein is CASSPPTSGTNTLTDTQYF. In nucleotides, the CDR3 is TGTGCCAGCAGCCCCCCAACTAGCGGGACCAATACTCTCACAGATACGCAGTATTTT.

This clone came up once. The chain uses TRBV4-3 and TRBJ2-7; D is uncertain. This CDR3 is 14 amino acids long. Germline CDR1 is LGHNA and CDR2 is YSLEER. Between the trimmed V and J ends, which lost 2 bases and 1 base, there was a span of 9 bases. CDR3 sequence: CASSQSLRSYEQYF. Written as DNA, the CDR3 is TGCGCCAGCAGCCAATCCTTAAGGTCCTACGAGCAGTACTTC.

The chain employs TRBV5-1 and TRBJ2-4, with D possibly TRBD2 on 5 matching bases. This CDR3 spans 16 amino acids. Trimming removed 3 bases from V and 0 bases from J, with 13 bases in between. Germline V gives CDR1 SGHRS, CDR2 YFSETQ. CDR3 loop: CASSSLGSLAKNIQYF. CDR3 in DNA: TGCGCCAGCAGCTCACTAGGGTCCCTAGCCAAAAACATTCAGTACTTC.

This clone was detected a few times. This chain uses TRBV13 with TRBJ2-2, with TRBD1 matching 9 bases. Per the germline V gene, CDR1 is PRHDT and CDR2 is FYEKMQ (reference sequence). This CDR3 has 17 residues. J gave up 2 bases and V 3 bases, and 7 bases lay outside the gene matches. The CDR3 loop reads CASSFVRTGVNTGELFF. The CDR3 DNA reads TGTGCCAGCAGCTTCGTCCGGACAGGGGTAAACACCGGGGAGCTGTTTTTT.

The gene calls are TRBV2 and TRBJ2-3; possibly TRBD1 or TRBD2 for D (8 bases each). The V and J ends lost 3 bases and 5 bases respectively, with 18 bases between them. This CDR3 region has 16 residues. Germline V CDR1 and CDR2: SNHLY, FYNNEI. The DNA of the CDR3 is TGTGCCAGCAGTGACGGACAGGGACTAGTTAAAGATACGCAGTATTTT. Protein: CASSDGQGLVKDTQYF.